These 12 T cell receptor beta chains were sequenced from one sample in a study of blood T cells in healthy people across ages. A sample-barcoded 5' primer and a J-beta primer mix were used in a second PCR of roughly 6 to 11 cycles. TCRdb re-called the 5' RACE reads through MiXCR, storing one row per CDR3 protein. In the table there are approximately 700,000 distinct CDR3 sequences, approximately 31% of which are singletons. Sequenced: blood. The source of these receptors is a woman aged 80 or over in good health.

The sample holds many counts of this clonotype. This chain links TRBV6-6 with TRBJ1-5, with 9 bases fitting TRBD1. The length of the CDR3 is 10 residues. Trimming removed 4 bases from V and 15 bases from J; junction bases left unmatched: 1. Germline values: CDR1 MNHNY, CDR2 SVGAGI (reference sequence). The CDR3 loop is CASSWDRVHF. In DNA, the CDR3 is TGTGCCAGCAGTTGGGACAGGGTGCATTTT.

This clonotype was found many times. This chain connects TRBV7-2 to TRBJ1-1, with a weak D call TRBD1 (5 bases). The germline V gene has CDR1 SGHTA and CDR2 FQGNSA. This CDR3 region has 13 residues. Trimming left V 2 bases short and J 4 bases short, with 8 bases between. DNA of the CDR3: TGTGCCAGCAGCTTATTCGGGGGCACTGAAGCTTTCTTT. Translation: CASSLFGGTEAFF.

This clonotype was picked up many times. A junction end diverges from the germline sequence, so it may reflect a read error. The chain has TRBV7-7 and TRBJ2-5, with 10 bases lining up with TRBD1. Germline assignment: CDR1 SSHAT and CDR2 FNYEAQ (reference sequence). The CDR3 covers 15 residues. This CDR3 is CASSLGGTGAETQYF. The DNA for the CDR3 is TGTGCTAGCAGCTTAGGAGGGACAGGGGCGGAGACCCAGTACTTC.

In regard to this clonotype: This may come from a read error, since a much larger clone is one base off. The rearrangement uses TRBV6-2 or TRBV6-3 and TRBJ1-6; D call uncertain. Trimming took off 0 bases at V and 2 bases at J, with 11 bases between the two ends. This CDR3 is 17 amino acids long. Germline V gene sequence: CDR1 MNHEY, CDR2 SVGEGT. CDR3 loop: CASSYSSSVTYNSPLHF. For the CDR3, the DNA is TGTGCCAGCAGTTACTCGTCTTCGGTGACCTATAATTCACCCCTCCACTTT.

The rearrangement joins TRBV30 to TRBJ1-2; unclear D gene. Germline lookup yields CDR1 GTSNPN and CDR2 SVGIG (reference sequence). The germline V and J ends were trimmed by 2 bases and 8 bases, with 12 bases remaining between them. This CDR3 is 12 amino acids long. CDR3 coding DNA: TGTGCCTGGAGTTACTGGGAAAAAGGCTACACCTTC. Translation: CAWSYWEKGYTF. Complete variable domain (other parts from reference TRBV30 and TRBJ1-2): SQTIHQWPATLVQPVGSPLSLECTVEGTSNPNLYWYRQAAGRGLQLLFYSVGIGQISSEVPQNLSASRPQDRQFILSSKKLLLSDSGFYLCAWSYWEKGYTFGSGTRLTVV.

This clonotype was observed at least ten times. V usage is TRBV7-2 and J usage is TRBJ1-2, with a possible D match to TRBD1 (6 bases). The CDR3 is 14 amino acids. Germline CDR1 is SGHTA and CDR2 is FQGNSA. Deletions cut 1 base from V and 6 bases from J, with 12 bases between. CDR3 loop: CASSLGQGRDGYTF. CDR3 in DNA: TGTGCCAGCAGCTTAGGCCAGGGGAGGGATGGCTACACCTTC.

Comment on this clonotype: A read error may explain this, as a much larger clone is one base away. Because it lacks the conserved phenylalanine or tryptophan at the end, this CDR3 is likely a read error. J is TRBJ1-2 and V is TRBV6-5; 7 bases are a match to TRBD1. The germline gives CDR1 MNHEY, CDR2 SVGAGI. This CDR3 contains 14 residues. V lost 5 bases, J lost 2 bases, and 5 bases stayed unmatched. The CDR3 coding sequence is TGTGCCAGCAGTCCGCAGGGGGTCAACTATGGCTACACCGTC. Its translation is CASSPQGVNYGYTV.

DNA for the CDR3: TGTGCCAGCAGTTTTATGGGAGGCTTGGGCGATGAGCAGTTCTTC. It yields the protein CASSFMGGLGDEQFF. The chain combines TRBV12-3 or TRBV12-4 with TRBJ2-1; perhaps TRBD2 as D (6 bases). V lost 3 bases to trimming and J lost 8 bases, with 17 bases between them. The CDR3 covers 15 residues.

The chain is built from TRBV3-1 and TRBJ1-1; 9 bases are a match to TRBD1. The CDR3 is 15 residues long. Trimming at V came to 3 bases and at J to 5 bases, leaving 7 bases not matched to a gene. The germline gives CDR1 LGHDT, CDR2 YNNKEL (reference sequence). CDR3 sequence (DNA): TGTGCCAGCAGCCACCACAACAGGGGGCAAACTGAAGCTTTCTTT. Protein product: CASSHHNRGQTEAFF.

There are many counts of this clonotype. This chain connects TRBV7-2 to TRBJ2-7, with D tentatively TRBD1 (5 bases). The CDR3 loop spans 14 amino acids. From germline, CDR1 is SGHTA and CDR2 FQGNSA. With 2 bases removed from V and 6 bases from J, the gap between germline ends came to 14 bases. CDR3 DNA sequence: TGTGCCAGCAGCTTAACGGCAGGGCCGGGCGAGCAGTACTTC. Translated, it gives CASSLTAGPGEQYF.

This clonotype was picked up a small number of times. A much larger clone sits a single nucleotide away, making a read error possible. V is TRBV7-2 and J is TRBJ2-7; 8 bases map to TRBD1. Germline V gene sequence: CDR1 SGHTA, CDR2 FQGNSA. The CDR3 covers 14 residues. This chain's CDR3 is CAGSERTGHYEQYF. CDR3 DNA sequence: TGTGCCGGCAGCGAACGGACAGGGCACTACGAGCAGTACTTC.

At least ten counts were recorded for this clonotype. The genes are TRBV30 and TRBJ1-2, with 10 bases fitting TRBD1. The CDR3 is 13 residues long. Germline V gives CDR1 GTSNPN, CDR2 SVGIG (reference sequence). The CDR3 sequence is CGGRGQGSYGYTF. CDR3 DNA: TGTGGGGGACGGGGACAGGGGTCCTATGGCTACACCTTC. Supplemented by reference TRBV30 and TRBJ1-2, the full variable domain reads SQTIHQWPATLVQPVGSPLSLECTVEGTSNPNLYWYRQAAGRGLQLLFYSVGIGQISSEVPQNLSASRPQDRQFILSSKKLLLSDSGFYLCGGRGQGSYGYTFGSGTRLTVV.